This TCR beta chain was captured by sequencing in a study of blood T cell repertoires in COVID-19 (TCRdb year 2020). About the investigation overall: The collaborator samples originated in the United States, Italy and Spain and spanned the acute and convalescent phases of COVID-19. The samples were drawn from the first 160 participants of the ongoing ImmuneRACE study and from 1,254 subjects provided by 6 global collaborators. Sample metadata almost always included a de-identified subject ID, COVID-19 status, age in years and sex. The material from the prospective study consisted of cDNA or gDNA derived from T cells, B-cell-depleted T cells, or PBMCs. The repertoires were made available in a free public database intended to serve as a resource for research on the immune response to SARS-CoV-2. HLA class I and class II types, where available, came from metadata supplied by the sample provider rather than from assay-based typing. Subjects who had been exposed to COVID-19, were actively infected with it, or had recovered from it provided the deeply sampled blood TCRbeta repertoires that made up the dataset. The investigation overall reported the following: The amount of clinical and demographic metadata varied by source and participant and was provided uncurated.

This clone has a handful of counts. Its binding antigen is unknown. No much larger clonotype is one base removed from it; base qualities were not supplied. Each collaborating institution followed its own protocols to collect whole blood in K2EDTA tubes. For TCRbeta analysis, collaborators shipped samples as frozen whole blood, isolated PBMCs, or DNA extracted from either of those sample types. From the cysteine up to the phenylalanine, the CDR3 has a length of 15 residues. CDR3 DNA only is kept here, 45 bases in frame from base 1. CDR1 and CDR2, per the germline V gene, are WSHSY and SAAADI. Trimming takes 6 bases off V and 6 bases off J; junction bases not matched to a gene: 12. TCRbeta CDR3 regions were amplified from genomic DNA using the immunoSEQ Assay, a bias-controlled multiplex PCR. The authors' analysis ran thus. The number of nucleated cells in each sample was estimated from the amplification of reference gene primers within the assay. Sequence reads were collapsed and filtered to measure the absolute abundance of every unique TCRbeta CDR3 rearrangement. For each sample, productive Simpson clonality was calculated as the square root of Simpson's diversity index across productive rearrangements. Held by TCRdb, this immuneACCESS table contains in-frame sequences only and omits some clones. Under half of the omission traces to an unresolved V gene where checked; the cause of the rest is unknown. That table is the source of V, J and clone size, and D and trimming were worked out from the DNA. In all, the sample holds approximately 60,000 clones, and 82% of those were seen once. The ten largest clones capture around 22% of the sample.

The sequence derives from a woman in her sixties or seventies with acute or convalescent COVID-19. Sequenced material: peripheral blood. The sequence joins TRBV10-2 to TRBJ1-2; 8 bases in the junction line up with TRBD1. The CDR3 protein sequence reads: CASSLTGARIDGYTF. In nucleotide form, the sequence is TGCGCCAGCAGCCTGACAGGGGCGAGGATAGATGGCTACACCTTC.